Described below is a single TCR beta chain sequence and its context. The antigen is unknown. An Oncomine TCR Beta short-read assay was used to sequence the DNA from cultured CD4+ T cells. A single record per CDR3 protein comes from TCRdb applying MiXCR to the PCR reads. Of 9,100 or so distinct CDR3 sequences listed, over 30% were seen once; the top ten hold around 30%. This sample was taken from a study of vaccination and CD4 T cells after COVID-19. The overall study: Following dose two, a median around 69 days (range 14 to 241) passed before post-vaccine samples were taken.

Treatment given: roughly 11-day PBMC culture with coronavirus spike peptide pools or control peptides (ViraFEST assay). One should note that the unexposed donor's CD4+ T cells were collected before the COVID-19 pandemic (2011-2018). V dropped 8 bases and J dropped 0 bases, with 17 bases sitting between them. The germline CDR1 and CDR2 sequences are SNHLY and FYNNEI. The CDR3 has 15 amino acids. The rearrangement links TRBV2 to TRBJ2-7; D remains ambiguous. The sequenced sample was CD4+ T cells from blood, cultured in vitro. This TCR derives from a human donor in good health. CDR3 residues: CASLPWQLSSYEQYF. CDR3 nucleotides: TGTGCCAGCCTACCCTGGCAGTTAAGCTCCTACGAGCAGTACTTC. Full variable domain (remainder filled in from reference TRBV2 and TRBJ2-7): EPEVTQTPSHQVTQMGQEVILRCVPISNHLYFYWYRQILGQKVEFLVSFYNNEISEKSEIFDDQFSVERPDGSNFTLKIRSTKLEDSAMYFCASLPWQLSSYEQYFGPGTRLTVT.